The subject of this entry is one TCR beta chain. CDR1 and CDR2 from the germline V gene are SGDLS and YYNGEE. This CDR3 contains 15 residues. V was trimmed by 0 bases and J by 6 bases, leaving 13 bases between them. This entry comes from a study of OX40 agonist ivuxolimab in advanced cancers. Data came from immunoSEQ multiplex PCR; TCRdb stores just in-frame clones and leaves some out. Among 27,000 or so clones listed, 80% to 90% were seen once. The sequencing used CD4+ or CD8+ T cells sorted from blood, collected in a trial of the OX40 agonist ivuxolimab. The source of this sequence is an adult with an advanced solid tumor such as melanoma, head and neck, liver or kidney cancer. J is TRBJ2-1 and V is TRBV9; D call uncertain. The CDR3 loop is CASSVAPQLGNEQFF. The CDR3, as DNA: TGTGCCAGCAGCGTAGCACCGCAGCTGGGCAATGAGCAGTTCTTC.